One sample yielded the 2 T cell receptor beta chains listed below, sequenced in a study of kidney transplant recipient with SARS-CoV-2 infection. A single record per CDR3 protein comes from TCRdb applying MiXCR to the reads. The sample contains 200,000 to 250,000 distinct CDR3 sequences, around 30% of which appear only once. Sequences were derived from a blood sample, sampled at baseline and on roughly day 110 from a kidney transplant recipient. The receptor set was obtained from a young adult male patient who had COVID-19 and was a kidney transplant recipient. The graft donor may have given rise to some T cells.

As regards this clonotype: A much larger clone is a single base away; this may be a read error. The rearrangement joins TRBV6-2 or TRBV6-3 to TRBJ2-3, with unresolved D. Germline lookup yields CDR1 MNHEY and CDR2 SVGEGT. CDR3 length equals 15 residues. DNA for the CDR3: TGTGCCAGCGGTTACTCCCCGACCTCAAGGGATACGCAGTATTTT. As protein: CASGYSPTSRDTQYF.

This clonotype was seen at least ten times. The rearrangement links TRBV6-4 to TRBJ1-2; D unresolved. The CDR3 is 17 amino acids. Trimming stripped 5 bases from V and 4 bases from J, with 23 bases between. Germline values: CDR1 MRHNA, CDR2 SNTAGT. CDR3 sequence reads: CASSSRCSHGKTYGYTF. DNA of the CDR3: TGTGCCAGCAGTTCCAGGTGCTCACACGGAAAGACCTATGGCTACACCTTC.